This T cell receptor (beta chain) stems from a study of immune cell composition in non-small cell lung cancer. Study-wide findings and caveats: Smoking pack-years did not significantly correlate with tumour TCR-beta clonality.

Template was genomic DNA from frozen, unsorted single-cell suspensions. To note about this clone: Its matching antigen is unknown.

Some clones are missing from TCRdb's copy, which holds only in-frame ones; the method was immunoSEQ multiplex PCR. The sample yields 2,600 or so clones, about four fifths seen once. Per germline, CDR1 MNHNY and CDR2 SVGAGI (reference sequence). The CDR3 covers 16 residues. The V gene end was trimmed by 4 bases and the J gene end by 2 bases; junction bases not matched to a gene: 5. Sequenced input: lung tumor tissue. The origin of this receptor is a human donor with non-small cell lung cancer. The chain joins TRBV6-6 to TRBJ2-3; 11 bases are a match to TRBD2. Here the CDR3 reads CASSSHSGRATDTQYF. The CDR3, as DNA: TGTGCCAGCAGTTCCCATAGCGGGAGGGCCACAGATACGCAGTATTTT.